This TCR beta chain appears in the sequencing data of a study of CD8+ T cells in alopecia areata. The V gene's germline CDR1 is GTSNPN and CDR2 SVGIG (reference sequence). The CDR3 sequence is 11 residues long. The V end was cut by 2 bases, the J end by 5 bases, with 6 bases between. This clone was seen more than once but under ten times. The sample contains more than one DNA sequence encoding this CDR3. Sample treatment: oral pan-JAK inhibitor, 5-10 mg twice daily. Individuals with alopecia areata gave both lesional scalp punch biopsies and peripheral blood for collection. Extracted from the samples, RNA was reverse transcribed into cDNA to serve as the sequencing template. Libraries were prepared by immunoSEQ multiplex PCR; TCRdb keeps only in-frame clonotypes and omits some of them. The sample yields approximately 180,000 clones, over 55% seen once.

The material was CD4+ T cells sorted from blood, obtained at week 24, from a patient treated with tofacitinib. The origin of this receptor is a human donor with alopecia areata. The chain has TRBV30 and TRBJ2-5; no reliable D call. The CDR3, as DNA: TGTGCCTGGAGTCCACAGGAGACCCAGTACTTC. The encoded protein is CAWSPQETQYF.